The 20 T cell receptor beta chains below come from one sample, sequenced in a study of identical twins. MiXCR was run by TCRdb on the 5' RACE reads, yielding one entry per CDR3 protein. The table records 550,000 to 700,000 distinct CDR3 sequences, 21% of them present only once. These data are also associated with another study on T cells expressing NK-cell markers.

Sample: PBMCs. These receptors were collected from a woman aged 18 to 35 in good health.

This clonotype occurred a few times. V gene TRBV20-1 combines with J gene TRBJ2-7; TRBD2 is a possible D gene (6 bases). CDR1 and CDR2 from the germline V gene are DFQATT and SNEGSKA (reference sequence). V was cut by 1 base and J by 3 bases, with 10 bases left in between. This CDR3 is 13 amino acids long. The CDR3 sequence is CSARGREVYEQYF. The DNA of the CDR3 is TGCAGTGCTAGAGGCAGGGAGGTCTACGAGCAGTACTTC.

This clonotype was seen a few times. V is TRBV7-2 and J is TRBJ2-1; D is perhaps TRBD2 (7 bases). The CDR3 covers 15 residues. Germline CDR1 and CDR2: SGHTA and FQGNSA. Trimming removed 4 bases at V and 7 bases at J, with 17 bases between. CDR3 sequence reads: CASSSPGGGQNEQFF. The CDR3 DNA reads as TGTGCCAGCAGCTCCCCGGGGGGCGGACAGAATGAGCAGTTCTTC.

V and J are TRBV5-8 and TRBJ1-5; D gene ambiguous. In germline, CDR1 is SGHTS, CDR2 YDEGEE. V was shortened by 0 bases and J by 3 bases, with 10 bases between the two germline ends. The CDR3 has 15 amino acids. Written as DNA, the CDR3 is TGTGCCAGCAGCTTGGGAGTGACCCCCAATCAGCCCCAGCATTTT. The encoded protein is CASSLGVTPNQPQHF.

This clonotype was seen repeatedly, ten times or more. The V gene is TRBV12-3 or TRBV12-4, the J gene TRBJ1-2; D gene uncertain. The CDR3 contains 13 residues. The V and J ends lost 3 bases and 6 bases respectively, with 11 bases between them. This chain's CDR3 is CASSFAEEDGYTF. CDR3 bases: TGTGCCAGCAGTTTTGCGGAGGAAGATGGCTACACCTTC.

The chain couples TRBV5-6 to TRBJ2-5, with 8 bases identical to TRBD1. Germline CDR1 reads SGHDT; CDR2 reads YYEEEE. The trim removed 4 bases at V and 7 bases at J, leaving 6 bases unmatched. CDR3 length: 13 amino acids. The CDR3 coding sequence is TGTGCCAGCAGCCAACTGACAGGGGCGACCCAGTACTTC. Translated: CASSQLTGATQYF. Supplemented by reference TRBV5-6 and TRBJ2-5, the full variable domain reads DAGVTQSPTHLIKTRGQQVTLRCSPKSGHDTVSWYQQALGQGPQFIFQYYEEEERQRGNFPDRFSGHQFPNYSSELNVNALLLGDSALYLCASSQLTGATQYFGPGTRLLVL.

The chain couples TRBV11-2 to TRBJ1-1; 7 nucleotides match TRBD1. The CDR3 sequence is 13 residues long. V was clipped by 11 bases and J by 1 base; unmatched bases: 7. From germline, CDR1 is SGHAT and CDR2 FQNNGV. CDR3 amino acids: CAGRQGENTEAFF. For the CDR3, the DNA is TGTGCCGGACGACAGGGAGAGAACACTGAAGCTTTCTTT.

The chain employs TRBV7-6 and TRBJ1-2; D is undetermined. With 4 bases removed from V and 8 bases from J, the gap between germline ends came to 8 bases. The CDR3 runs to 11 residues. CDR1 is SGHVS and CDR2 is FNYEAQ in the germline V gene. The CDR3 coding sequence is TGTGCCAGCAGCTCACGACCGGGCTACACCTTC. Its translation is CASSSRPGYTF. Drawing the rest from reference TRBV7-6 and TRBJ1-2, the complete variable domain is GAGVSQSPRYKVTKRGQDVALRCDPISGHVSLYWYRQALGQGPEFLTYFNYEAQQDKSGLPNDRFSAERPEGSISTLTIQRTEQRDSAMYRCASSSRPGYTFGSGTRLTVV.

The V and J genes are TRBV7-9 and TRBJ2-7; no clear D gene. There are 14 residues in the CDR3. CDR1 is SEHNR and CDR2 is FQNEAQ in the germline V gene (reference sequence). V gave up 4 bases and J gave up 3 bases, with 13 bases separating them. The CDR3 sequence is CASSSHEKVYEQYF. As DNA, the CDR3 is TGTGCCAGCAGCTCCCACGAGAAGGTCTACGAGCAGTACTTC.

CDR3 bases: TGTGCCAGCAGCGTAGCTCTCATAGCGGGGGGGCAGGTTGAGCAGTTCTTC. Protein product: CASSVALIAGGQVEQFF. The J gene is TRBJ2-1, the V gene TRBV9; 11 positions agree with TRBD2. Germline V lookup: CDR1 SGDLS, CDR2 YYNGEE. There are 17 residues in the CDR3. The junction had 11 bases not matched to a gene; V was cut back by 0 bases and J by 9 bases.

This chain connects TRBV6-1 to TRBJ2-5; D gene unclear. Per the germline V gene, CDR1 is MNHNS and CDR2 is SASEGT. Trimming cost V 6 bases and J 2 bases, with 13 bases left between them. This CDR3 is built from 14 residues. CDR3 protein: CASRRPQVQETQYF. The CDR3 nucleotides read TGTGCCAGCAGACGCCCCCAAGTACAAGAGACCCAGTACTTC.

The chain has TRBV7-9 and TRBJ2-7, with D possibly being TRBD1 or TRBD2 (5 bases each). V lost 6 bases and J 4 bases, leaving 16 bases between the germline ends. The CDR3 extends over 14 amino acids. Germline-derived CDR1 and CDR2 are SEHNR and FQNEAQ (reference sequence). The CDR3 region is CASSPPRDGYEQYF. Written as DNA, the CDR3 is TGTGCCAGCAGTCCTCCCCGGGACGGGTACGAGCAGTACTTC.

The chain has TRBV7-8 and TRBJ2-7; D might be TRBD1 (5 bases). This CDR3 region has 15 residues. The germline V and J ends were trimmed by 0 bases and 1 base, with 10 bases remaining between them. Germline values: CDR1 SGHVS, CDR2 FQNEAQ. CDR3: CASSLASAGSYEQYF. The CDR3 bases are TGTGCCAGCAGCTTAGCGTCGGCAGGGTCCTACGAGCAGTACTTC. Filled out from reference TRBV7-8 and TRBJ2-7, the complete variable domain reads GAGVSQSPRYKVAKRGQDVALRCDPISGHVSLFWYQQALGQGPEFLTYFQNEAQLDKSGLPSDRFFAERPEGSVSTLKIQRTQQEDSAVYLCASSLASAGSYEQYFGPGTRLTVT.

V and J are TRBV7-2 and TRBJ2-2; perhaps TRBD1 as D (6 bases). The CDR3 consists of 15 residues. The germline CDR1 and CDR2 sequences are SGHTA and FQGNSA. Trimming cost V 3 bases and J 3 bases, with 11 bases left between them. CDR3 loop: CASSFDRIDTGELFF. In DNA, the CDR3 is TGTGCCAGCAGCTTTGACAGGATTGACACCGGGGAGCTGTTTTTT.

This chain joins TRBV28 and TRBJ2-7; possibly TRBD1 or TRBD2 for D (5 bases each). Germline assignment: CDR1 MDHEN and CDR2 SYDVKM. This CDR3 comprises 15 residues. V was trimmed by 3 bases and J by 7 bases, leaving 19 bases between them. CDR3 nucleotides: TGTGCCAGCAGTTTTCGGGACGGGTACACGCGGGAGCAGTACTTC. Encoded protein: CASSFRDGYTREQYF.

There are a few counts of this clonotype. The chain's CDR3 is CSARELGREETQYF. The CDR3 DNA follows: TGCAGTGCTAGAGAGTTAGGGAGGGAAGAGACCCAGTACTTC. The chain joins TRBV20-1 to TRBJ2-5, with TRBD2 matching 7 bases. Germline CDR1 is DFQATT and CDR2 is SNEGSKA (reference sequence). V lost 0 bases and J lost 3; bases outside the gene matches: 4. The CDR3 extends over 14 amino acids.

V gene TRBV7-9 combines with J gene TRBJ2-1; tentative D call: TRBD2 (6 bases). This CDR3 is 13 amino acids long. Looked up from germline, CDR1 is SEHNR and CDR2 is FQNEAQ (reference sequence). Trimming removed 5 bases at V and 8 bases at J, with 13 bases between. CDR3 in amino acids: CASSPWRGDEQFF. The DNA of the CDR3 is TGTGCCAGCAGCCCTTGGAGGGGCGATGAGCAGTTCTTC. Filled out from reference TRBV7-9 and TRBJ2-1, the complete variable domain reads DTGVSQNPRHKITKRGQNVTFRCDPISEHNRLYWYRQTLGQGPEFLTYFQNEAQLEKSRLLSDRFSAERPKGSFSTLEIQRTEQGDSAMYLCASSPWRGDEQFFGPGTRLTVL.

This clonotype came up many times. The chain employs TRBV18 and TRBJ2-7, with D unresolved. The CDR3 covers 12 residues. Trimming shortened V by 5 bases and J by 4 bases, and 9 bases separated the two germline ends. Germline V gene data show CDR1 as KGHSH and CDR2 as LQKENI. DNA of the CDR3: TGTGCCAGCTCAGAGAGTAGGTACGAGCAGTACTTC. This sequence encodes CASSESRYEQYF.

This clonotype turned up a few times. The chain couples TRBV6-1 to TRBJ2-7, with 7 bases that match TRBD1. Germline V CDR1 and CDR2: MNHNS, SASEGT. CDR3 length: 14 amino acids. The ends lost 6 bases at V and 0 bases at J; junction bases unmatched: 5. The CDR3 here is CASRGRTGSYEQYF. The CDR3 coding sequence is TGTGCCAGCAGAGGTCGGACAGGCTCCTACGAGCAGTACTTC.

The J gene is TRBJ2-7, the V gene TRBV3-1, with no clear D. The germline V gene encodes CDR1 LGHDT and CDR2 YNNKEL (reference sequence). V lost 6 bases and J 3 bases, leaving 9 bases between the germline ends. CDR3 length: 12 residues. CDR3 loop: CASRAKSYEQYF. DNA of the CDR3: TGTGCCAGCAGGGCAAAAAGCTACGAGCAGTACTTC.

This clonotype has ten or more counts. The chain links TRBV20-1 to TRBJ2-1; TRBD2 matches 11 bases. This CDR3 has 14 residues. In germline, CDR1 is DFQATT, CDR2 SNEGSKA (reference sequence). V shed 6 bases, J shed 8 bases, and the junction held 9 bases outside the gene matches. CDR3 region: CSASLAGVIHEQFF. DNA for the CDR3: TGCAGTGCCTCACTAGCGGGAGTTATCCATGAGCAGTTCTTC.